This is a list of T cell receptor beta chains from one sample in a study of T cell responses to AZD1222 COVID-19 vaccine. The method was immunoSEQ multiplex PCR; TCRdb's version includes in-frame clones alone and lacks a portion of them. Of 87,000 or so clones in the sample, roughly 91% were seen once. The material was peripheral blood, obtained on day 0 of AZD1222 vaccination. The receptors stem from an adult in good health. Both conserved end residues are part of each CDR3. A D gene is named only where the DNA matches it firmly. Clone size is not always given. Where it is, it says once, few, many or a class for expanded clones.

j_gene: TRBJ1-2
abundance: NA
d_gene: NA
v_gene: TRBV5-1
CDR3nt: TGCGCCAGCAGCTTGAGGGGACCAAACTATGGCTACACCTTC
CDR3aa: CASSLRGPNYGYTF

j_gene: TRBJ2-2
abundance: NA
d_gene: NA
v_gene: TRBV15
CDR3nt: TGTGCCACCAGCAGAATCAAGGGCGGGGAGCTGTTTTTT
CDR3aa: CATSRIKGGELFF

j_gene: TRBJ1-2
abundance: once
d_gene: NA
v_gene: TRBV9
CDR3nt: TGTGCCAGCAGCGCCGGGGAGAACTATGGCTACACCTTC
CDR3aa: CASSAGENYGYTF

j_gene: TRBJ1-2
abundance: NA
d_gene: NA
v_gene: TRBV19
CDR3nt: TGTGCCAGTAGTGGTACAGTGAACTATGGCTACACCTTC
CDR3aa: CASSGTVNYGYTF

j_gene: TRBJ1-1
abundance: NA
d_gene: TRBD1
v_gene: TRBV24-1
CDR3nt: TGTGCCACCAGTGACCCTAAGGGGACAGGGAGGGGCACTGAAGCTTTCTTT
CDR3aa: CATSDPKGTGRGTEAFF

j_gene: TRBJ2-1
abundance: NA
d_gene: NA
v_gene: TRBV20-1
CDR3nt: TGCAGTGAGCAGAAAGGTGAGCAGTTCTTC
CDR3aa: CSEQKGEQFF

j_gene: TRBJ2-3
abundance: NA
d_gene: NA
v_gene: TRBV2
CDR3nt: TGTGCCAGCAGTGAAAGGGGCTTCACAGATACGCAGTATTTT
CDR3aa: CASSERGFTDTQYF

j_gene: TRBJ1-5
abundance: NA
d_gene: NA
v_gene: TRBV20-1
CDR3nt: TGCAGTGCTAGTTACCGCGGGACGCATCAGCCCCAGCATTTT
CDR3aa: CSASYRGTHQPQHF

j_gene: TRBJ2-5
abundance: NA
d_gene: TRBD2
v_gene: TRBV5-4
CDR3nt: TGTGCCAGCAGCTTGGGAGGGCTAGCGGGGCAAGAGACCCAGTACTTC
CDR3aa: CASSLGGLAGQETQYF

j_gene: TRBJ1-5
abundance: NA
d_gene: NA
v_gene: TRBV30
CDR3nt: TGTGCCTGGAGTGATGGCGGCAATCAGCCCCAGCATTTT
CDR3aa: CAWSDGGNQPQHF

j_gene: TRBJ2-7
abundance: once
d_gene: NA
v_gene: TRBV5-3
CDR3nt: TGTGCCAGAAGTTTTCAGGGATCCTACGAGCAGTACTTC
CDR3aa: CARSFQGSYEQYF

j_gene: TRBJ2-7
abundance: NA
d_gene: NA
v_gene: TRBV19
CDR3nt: TGTGCCAGTAGTATAGGGCAGGGTGGAGGCGAGCAGTACTTC
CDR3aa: CASSIGQGGGEQYF

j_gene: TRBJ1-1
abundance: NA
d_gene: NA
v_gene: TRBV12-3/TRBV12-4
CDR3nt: TGTGCCAGCAGTTTGCCGGGGGACGCTGAAGCTTTCTTT
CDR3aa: CASSLPGDAEAFF

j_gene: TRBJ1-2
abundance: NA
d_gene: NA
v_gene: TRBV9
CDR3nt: TGTGCCAGCAGCGTAGGTGGAGGGAGCTATGGCTACACCTTC
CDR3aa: CASSVGGGSYGYTF

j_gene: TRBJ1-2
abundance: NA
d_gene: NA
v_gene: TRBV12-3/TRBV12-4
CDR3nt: TGTGCCAGCAGTACACGGCCCTCTAATGGCTACACCTTC
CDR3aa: CASSTRPSNGYTF

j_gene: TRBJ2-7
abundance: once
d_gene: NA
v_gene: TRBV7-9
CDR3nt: TGTGCCAGCAGCTTAGAGGGCGGGGAGCAGTACTTC
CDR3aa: CASSLEGGEQYF

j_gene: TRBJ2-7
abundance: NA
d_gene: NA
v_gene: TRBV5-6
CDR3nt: TGTGCCAGCAGCGGGGCCTACGAGCAGTACTTC
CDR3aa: CASSGAYEQYF

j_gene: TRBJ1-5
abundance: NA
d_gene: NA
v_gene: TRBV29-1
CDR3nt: TGCAGCGTTGATGCCAGGGATCAGCCCCAGCATTTT
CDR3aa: CSVDARDQPQHF

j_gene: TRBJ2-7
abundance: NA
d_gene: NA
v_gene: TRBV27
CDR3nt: TGTGCCACCCAAATCGGGGGCAGACCCTACGAGCAGTACTTC
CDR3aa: CATQIGGRPYEQYF

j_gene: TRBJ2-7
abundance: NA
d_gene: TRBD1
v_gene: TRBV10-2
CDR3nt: TGCGCCAGCCGTCGGGACAGGGACTACGAGCAGTACTTC
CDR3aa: CASRRDRDYEQYF

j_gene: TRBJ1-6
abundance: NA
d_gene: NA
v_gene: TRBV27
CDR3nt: TGTGCCAGCAGTCCATGGAGCTCTAATTCACCCCTCCACTTT
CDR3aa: CASSPWSSNSPLHF

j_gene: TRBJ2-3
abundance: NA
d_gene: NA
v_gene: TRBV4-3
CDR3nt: TGCGCCAGCAGCCAAGTTGCCGGGGATGAAGGGACAGATACGCAGTATTTT
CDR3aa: CASSQVAGDEGTDTQYF

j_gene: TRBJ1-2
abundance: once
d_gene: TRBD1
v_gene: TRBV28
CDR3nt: TGTGCCAGCAGCCCCCCAGGGGGCTATGGCTACACCTTC
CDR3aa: CASSPPGGYGYTF

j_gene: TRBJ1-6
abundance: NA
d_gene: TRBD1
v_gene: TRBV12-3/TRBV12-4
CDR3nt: TGTGCCAGCAGTAGGACAGGTTCACCCCTCCACTTT
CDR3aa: CASSRTGSPLHF

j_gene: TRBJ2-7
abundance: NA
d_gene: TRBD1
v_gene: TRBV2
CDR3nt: TGTGCCAGCAGAGTTGACAGGGTGCCCTCCTACGAGCAGTACTTC
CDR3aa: CASRVDRVPSYEQYF

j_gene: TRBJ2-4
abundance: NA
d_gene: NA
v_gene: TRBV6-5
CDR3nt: TGTGCCAGCAGTCCTACCAGGGGAAACATTCAGTACTTC
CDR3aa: CASSPTRGNIQYF

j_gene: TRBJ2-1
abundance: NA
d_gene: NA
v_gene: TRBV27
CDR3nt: TGTGCCAGCAGTTTATCGCCTTTCTCCTACAATGAGCAGTTCTTC
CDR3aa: CASSLSPFSYNEQFF

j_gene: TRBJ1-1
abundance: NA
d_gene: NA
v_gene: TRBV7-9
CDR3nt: TGTGCCAGCAGCAATCAGCGGGACACTGAAGCTTTCTTT
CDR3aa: CASSNQRDTEAFF